The 4 T cell receptor beta chains in this list originate from one sample, sequenced in a study of T-cell memory formation after mild COVID-19. TCRdb processed the 5' RACE reads anew with MiXCR; each CDR3 protein has one entry. Among around 200,000 distinct CDR3 sequences, less than 20% were seen once, and the ten largest hold roughly 4%. Source material: PBMCs or a T cell subset sorted from them (not recorded which). The receptors were sampled from a man between 18 and 29 years old who had mild COVID-19 (a few samples of this study predate the infection). Cell type and time point are not known.

This clonotype has a count of ten or more. The V call is TRBV4-1, the J call TRBJ2-3, with unresolved D. This CDR3 spans 16 amino acids. Deletions cut 0 bases from V and 0 bases from J, with 10 bases between. From germline, CDR1 is MGHRA and CDR2 YSYEKL. CDR3 nucleotide sequence: TGCGCCAGCAGCCAAGAGGGATACCCTAGCACAGATACGCAGTATTTT. As protein: CASSQEGYPSTDTQYF.

This clonotype has a count of ten or more. V and J are TRBV10-2 and TRBJ2-5; 10 bases map to TRBD1. Germline trimming cut 6 bases from V and 4 bases from J; bases unmatched to any gene: 8. Germline-derived CDR1 and CDR2 are WSHSY and SAAADI. The CDR3 has 15 residues. CDR3 residues: CASSDRDRGGETQYF. The DNA for the CDR3 is TGCGCCAGCAGCGACAGGGACAGGGGAGGAGAGACCCAGTACTTC.

V is TRBV20-1 and J is TRBJ1-2; D is uncertain. This CDR3 spans 11 amino acids. Germline-derived CDR1 and CDR2 are DFQATT and SNEGSKA (reference sequence). Trimming took 3 bases from V and 7 from J, leaving 9 bases between them. The CDR3 DNA reads TGCAGTGCTAGGGAAAACAGTGGCTACACCTTC. Its translation is CSARENSGYTF.

This clonotype was picked up one time. This CDR3 is CASSPPSRSPTDTQYF. In nucleotides, the CDR3 is TGTGCCAGCAGCCCACCCTCGCGGTCGCCCACAGATACGCAGTATTTT. This sequence joins TRBV7-6 and TRBJ2-3; no firm D call. The germline V gene has CDR1 SGHVS and CDR2 FNYEAQ. This CDR3 is 16 amino acids long. V lost 5 bases and J 2 bases, leaving 17 bases between the germline ends.